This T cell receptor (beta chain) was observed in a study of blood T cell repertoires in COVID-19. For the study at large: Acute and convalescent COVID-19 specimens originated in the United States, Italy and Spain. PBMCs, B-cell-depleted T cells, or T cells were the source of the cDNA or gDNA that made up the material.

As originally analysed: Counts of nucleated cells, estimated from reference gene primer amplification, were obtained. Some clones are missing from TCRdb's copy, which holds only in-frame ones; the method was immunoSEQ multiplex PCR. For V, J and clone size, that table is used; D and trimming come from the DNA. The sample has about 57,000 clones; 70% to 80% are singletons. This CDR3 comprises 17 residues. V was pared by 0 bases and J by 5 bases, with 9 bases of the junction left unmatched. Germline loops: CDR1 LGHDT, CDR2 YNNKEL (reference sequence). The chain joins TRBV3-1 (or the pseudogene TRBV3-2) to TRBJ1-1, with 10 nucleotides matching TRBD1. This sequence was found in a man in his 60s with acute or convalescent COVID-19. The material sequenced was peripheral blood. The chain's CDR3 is CASSQDIRTGGETEAFF. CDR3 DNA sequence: TGTGCCAGCAGCCAAGATATCAGGACAGGGGGGGAAACTGAAGCTTTCTTT.